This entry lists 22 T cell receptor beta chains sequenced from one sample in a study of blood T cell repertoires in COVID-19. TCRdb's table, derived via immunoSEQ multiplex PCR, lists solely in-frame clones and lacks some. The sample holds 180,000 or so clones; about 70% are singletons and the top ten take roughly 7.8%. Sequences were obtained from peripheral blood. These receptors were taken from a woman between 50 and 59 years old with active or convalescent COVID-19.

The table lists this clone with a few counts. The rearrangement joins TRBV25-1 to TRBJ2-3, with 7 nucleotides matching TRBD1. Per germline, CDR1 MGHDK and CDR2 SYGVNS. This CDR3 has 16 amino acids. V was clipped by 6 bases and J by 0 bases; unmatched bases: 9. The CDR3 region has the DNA TGTGCCAGCAGACTGCCGGGGACAGCCAGCACAGATACGCAGTATTTT. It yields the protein CASRLPGTASTDTQYF.

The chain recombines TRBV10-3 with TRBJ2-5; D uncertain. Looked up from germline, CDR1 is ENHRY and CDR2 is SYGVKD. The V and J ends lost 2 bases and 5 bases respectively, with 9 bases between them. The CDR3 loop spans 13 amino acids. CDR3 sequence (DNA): TGTGCCATCAGTGAGCCCACTCCGGAGACCCAGTACTTC. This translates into CAISEPTPETQYF.

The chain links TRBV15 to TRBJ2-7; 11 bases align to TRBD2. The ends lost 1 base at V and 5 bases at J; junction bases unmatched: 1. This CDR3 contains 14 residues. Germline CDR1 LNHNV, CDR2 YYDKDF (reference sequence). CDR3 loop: CATSRGLAGNEQYF. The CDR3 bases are TGTGCCACCAGCAGAGGACTAGCGGGAAACGAGCAGTACTTC. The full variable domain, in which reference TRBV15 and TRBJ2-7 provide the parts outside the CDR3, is DAMVIQNPRYQVTQFGKPVTLSCSQTLNHNVMYWYQQKSSQAPKLLFHYYDKDFNNEADTPDNFQSRRPNTSFCFLDIRSPGLGDTAMYLCATSRGLAGNEQYFGPGTRLTVT.

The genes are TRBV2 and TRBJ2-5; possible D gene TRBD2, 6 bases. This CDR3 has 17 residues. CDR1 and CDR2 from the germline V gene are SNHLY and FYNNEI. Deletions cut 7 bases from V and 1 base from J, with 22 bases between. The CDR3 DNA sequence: TGTGCCAGCACCCTAGATGCTGGACTACCTCCCCAAGAGACCCAGTACTTC. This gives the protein CASTLDAGLPPQETQYF. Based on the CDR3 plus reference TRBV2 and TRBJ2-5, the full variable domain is EPEVTQTPSHQVTQMGQEVILRCVPISNHLYFYWYRQILGQKVEFLVSFYNNEISEKSEIFDDQFSVERPDGSNFTLKIRSTKLEDSAMYFCASTLDAGLPPQETQYFGPGTRLLVL.

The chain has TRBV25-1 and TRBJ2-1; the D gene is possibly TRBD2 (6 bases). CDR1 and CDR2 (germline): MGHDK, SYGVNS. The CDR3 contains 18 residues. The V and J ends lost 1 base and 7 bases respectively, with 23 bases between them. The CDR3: CASSELVLGGTGGNEQFF. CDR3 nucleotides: TGTGCCAGCAGTGAATTGGTACTAGGAGGGACTGGAGGGAATGAGCAGTTCTTC. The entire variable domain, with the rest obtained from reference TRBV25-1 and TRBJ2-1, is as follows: EADIYQTPRYLVIGTGKKITLECSQTMGHDKMYWYQQDPGMELHLIHYSYGVNSTEKGDLSSESTVSRIRTEHFPLTLESARPSHTSQYLCASSELVLGGTGGNEQFFGPGTRLTVL.

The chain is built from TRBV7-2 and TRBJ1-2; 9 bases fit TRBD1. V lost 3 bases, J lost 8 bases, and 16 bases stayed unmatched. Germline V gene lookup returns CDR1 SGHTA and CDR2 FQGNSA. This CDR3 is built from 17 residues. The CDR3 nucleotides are TGTGCCAGCAGCTTCGCCATTCTCCGGGACAGGGAAGAAGGCTACACCTTC. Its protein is CASSFAILRDREEGYTF.

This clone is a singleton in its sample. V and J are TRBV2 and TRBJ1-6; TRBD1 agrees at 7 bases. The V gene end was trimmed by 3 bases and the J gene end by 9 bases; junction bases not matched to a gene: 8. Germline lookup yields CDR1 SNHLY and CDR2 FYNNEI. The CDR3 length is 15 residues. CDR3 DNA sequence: TGTGCCAGCAGTGAGGAGGGGGCCGGAGGTTCACCCCTCCACTTT. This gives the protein CASSEEGAGGSPLHF.

The CDR3 DNA is TGTGCCAGCAGCCAAGACCGGGAGCGCAATCAGCCCCAGCATTTT. It specifies CASSQDRERNQPQHF. The genes are TRBV4-2 and TRBJ1-5; no definite D call. Germline V lookup: CDR1 LGHNA, CDR2 YNFKEQ. V lost 0 bases to trimming and J lost 2 bases, with 8 bases between them. The length of the CDR3 is 15 residues.

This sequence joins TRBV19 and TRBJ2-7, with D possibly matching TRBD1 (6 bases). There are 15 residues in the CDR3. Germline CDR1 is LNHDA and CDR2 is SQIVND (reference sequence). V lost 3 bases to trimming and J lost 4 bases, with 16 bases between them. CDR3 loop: CASSMFGRGGYEQYF. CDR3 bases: TGTGCCAGTAGTATGTTCGGCAGGGGTGGTTACGAGCAGTACTTC.

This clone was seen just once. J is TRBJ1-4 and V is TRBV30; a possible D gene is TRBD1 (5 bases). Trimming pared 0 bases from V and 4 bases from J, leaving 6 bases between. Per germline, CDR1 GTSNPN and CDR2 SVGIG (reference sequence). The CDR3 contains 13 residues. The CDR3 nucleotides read TGTGCCTGGAGTGTACAGGTTAATGAAAAACTGTTTTTT. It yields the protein CAWSVQVNEKLFF. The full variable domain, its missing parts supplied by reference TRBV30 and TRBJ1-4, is SQTIHQWPATLVQPVGSPLSLECTVEGTSNPNLYWYRQAAGRGLQLLFYSVGIGQISSEVPQNLSASRPQDRQFILSSKKLLLSDSGFYLCAWSVQVNEKLFFGSGTQLSVL.

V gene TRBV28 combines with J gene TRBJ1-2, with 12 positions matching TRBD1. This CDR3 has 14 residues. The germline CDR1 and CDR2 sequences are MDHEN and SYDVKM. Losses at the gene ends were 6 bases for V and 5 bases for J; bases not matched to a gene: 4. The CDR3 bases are TGTGCCAGCAGGGGACAGGGGGCGCATTATGGCTACACCTTC. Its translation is CASRGQGAHYGYTF.

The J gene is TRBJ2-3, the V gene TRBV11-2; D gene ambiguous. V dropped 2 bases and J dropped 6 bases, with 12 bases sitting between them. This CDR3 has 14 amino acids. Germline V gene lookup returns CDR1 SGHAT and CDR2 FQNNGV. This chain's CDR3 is CASSLRPAVDTQYF. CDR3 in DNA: TGTGCCAGCAGCTTACGACCTGCGGTCGATACGCAGTATTTT.

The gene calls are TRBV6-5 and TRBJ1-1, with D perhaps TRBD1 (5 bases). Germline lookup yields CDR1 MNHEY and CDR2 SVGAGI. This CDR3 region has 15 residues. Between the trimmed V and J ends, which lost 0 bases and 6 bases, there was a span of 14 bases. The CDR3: CASSYSQTVVSEAFF. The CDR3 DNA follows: TGTGCCAGCAGTTACTCGCAGACAGTCGTTTCTGAAGCTTTCTTT.

The CDR3 nucleotides read TGTGCCAGCAGCCAACAGGGGGGCATGAACACTGAAGCTTTCTTT. It yields the protein CASSQQGGMNTEAFF. The gene calls are TRBV2 and TRBJ1-1, with 8 bases fitting TRBD1. Germline lookup yields CDR1 SNHLY and CDR2 FYNNEI. V was pared by 6 bases and J by 0 bases, with 6 bases of the junction left unmatched. The CDR3 covers 15 residues.

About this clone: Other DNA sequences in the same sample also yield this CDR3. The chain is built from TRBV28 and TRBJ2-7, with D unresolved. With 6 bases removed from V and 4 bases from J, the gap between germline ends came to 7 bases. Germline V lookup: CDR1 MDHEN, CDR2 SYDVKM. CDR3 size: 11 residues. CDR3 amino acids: CASSSLYEQYF. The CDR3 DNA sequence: TGTGCCAGCAGCTCCCTGTACGAGCAGTACTTC.

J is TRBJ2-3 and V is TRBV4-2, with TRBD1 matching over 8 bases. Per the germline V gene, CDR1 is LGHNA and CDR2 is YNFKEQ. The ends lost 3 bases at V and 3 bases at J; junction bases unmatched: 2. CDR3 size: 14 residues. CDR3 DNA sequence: TGTGCCAGCAGCCAGGACAGGGTAACAGATACGCAGTATTTT. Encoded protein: CASSQDRVTDTQYF.

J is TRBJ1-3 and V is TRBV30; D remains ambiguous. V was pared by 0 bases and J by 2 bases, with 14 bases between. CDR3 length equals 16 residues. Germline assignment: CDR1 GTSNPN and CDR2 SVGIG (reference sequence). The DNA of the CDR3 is TGTGCCTGGAGTGTACGGCCAGCCGGGGCTGGAAACACCATATATTTT. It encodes CAWSVRPAGAGNTIYF.

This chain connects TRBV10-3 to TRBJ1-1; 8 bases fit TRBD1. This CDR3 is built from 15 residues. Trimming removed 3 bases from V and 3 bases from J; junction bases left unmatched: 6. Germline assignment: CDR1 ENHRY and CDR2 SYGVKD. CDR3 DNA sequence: TGTGCCATCAGTGATCCGGGACAGGTGGACACTGAAGCTTTCTTT. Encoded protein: CAISDPGQVDTEAFF.

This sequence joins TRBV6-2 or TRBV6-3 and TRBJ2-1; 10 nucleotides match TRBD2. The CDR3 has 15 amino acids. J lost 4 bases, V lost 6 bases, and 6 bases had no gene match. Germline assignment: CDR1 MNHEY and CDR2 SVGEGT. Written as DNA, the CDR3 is TGTGCCAGCAGCCTTAGCGGGAGGATATACAATGAGCAGTTCTTC. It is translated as CASSLSGRIYNEQFF.

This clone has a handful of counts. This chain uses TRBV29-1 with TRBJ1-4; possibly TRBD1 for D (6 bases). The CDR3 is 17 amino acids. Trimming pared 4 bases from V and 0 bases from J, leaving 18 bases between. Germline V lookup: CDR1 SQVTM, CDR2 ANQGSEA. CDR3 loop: CSVVVSQGQATNEKLFF. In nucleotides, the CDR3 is TGCAGCGTTGTGGTTAGTCAGGGGCAAGCAACTAATGAAAAACTGTTTTTT.

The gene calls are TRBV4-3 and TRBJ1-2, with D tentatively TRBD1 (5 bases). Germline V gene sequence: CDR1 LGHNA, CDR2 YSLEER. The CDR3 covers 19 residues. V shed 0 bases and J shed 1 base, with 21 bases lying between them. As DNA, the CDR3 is TGCGCCAGCAGCCAAGATAGGTGGGCGACGGACATCGTTAACTATGGCTACACCTTC. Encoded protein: CASSQDRWATDIVNYGYTF.

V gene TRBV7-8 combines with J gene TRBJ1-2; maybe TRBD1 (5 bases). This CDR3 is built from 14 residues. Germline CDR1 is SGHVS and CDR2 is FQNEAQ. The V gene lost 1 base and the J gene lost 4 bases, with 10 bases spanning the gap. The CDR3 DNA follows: TGTGCCAGCAGCTTAGTACAGGAACCCTATGGCTACACCTTC. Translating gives CASSLVQEPYGYTF.